This T cell receptor (beta chain) stems from a study of regulatory T cells in long-lasting Graves disease. Study-wide background: For under 3 months, newly diagnosed Graves' patients had been taking antithyroid drugs. Study observations and caveats: The study found lower TCR diversity in persistent Graves' patients than in newly diagnosed ones. Persistent disease was characterized by preferential usage of TRBV28, TRBJ1-2 and TRBJ2-5.

With iRepertoire HTBI primers and Arm-PCR of CDR3 regions, TCR beta libraries were built. One entry per CDR3 protein results from TCRdb running MiXCR on the multiplex PCR reads. The sample has 300,000 to 400,000 distinct CDR3 sequences, about 16% seen once. Described time point: newly diagnosed GD, antithyroid drugs for less than 3 months. PBMC-derived RNA was used for the TCR library. As to this clonotype: What it binds is not known. With only one base between it and a far larger clone, this is likely a read error.

The germline CDR1 and CDR2 sequences are SEHNR and FQNEAQ (reference sequence). With V trimmed by 1 base and J by 1 base, 0 bases remained unmatched. The CDR3 extends over 17 amino acids. This chain joins TRBV7-9 and TRBJ2-3; 15 bases match TRBD2. Here the sequenced sample was peripheral blood mononuclear cells (PBMCs), taken at new diagnosis, from a patient treated with antithyroid drugs. The sequence was collected from a female donor with Graves disease. CDR3 nucleotides: TGTGCCAGCAGCTTAGGGACTAGCGGGAGGGGCACAGATACGCAGTATTTT. Its translation: CASSLGTSGRGTDTQYF.